The 22 T cell receptor beta chains reported below all come from one sample, sequenced in a study of identical twins. MiXCR was run by TCRdb on the 5' RACE reads, yielding one entry per CDR3 protein. The table lists 700,000 or so distinct CDR3 sequences, approximately 9% of them singletons, with approximately 0.96% in the top ten. This sample also appeared in a second study, on yellow fever vaccine responses in identical twins.

The sample comprised PBMCs. These receptors originate from a young woman in good health.

This clonotype was observed a handful of times. V and J are TRBV29-1 and TRBJ2-7, with 8 nucleotides matching TRBD1. This CDR3 comprises 13 residues. J gave up 4 bases and V 5 bases, and 7 bases lay outside the gene matches. The V gene's germline CDR1 is SQVTM and CDR2 ANQGSEA. CDR3 amino acids: CSVPGRGRYEQYF. The CDR3, as DNA: TGCAGCGTTCCAGGCAGGGGGCGTTACGAGCAGTACTTC.

This clonotype appeared once. Being one base from a much bigger clone, this may be a read error. The chain has TRBV5-6 and TRBJ2-2, with 10 bases matching TRBD1. Germline V lookup: CDR1 SGHDT, CDR2 YYEEEE. The CDR3 loop spans 15 amino acids. J was trimmed by 4 bases and V by 4 bases; bases with no gene match: 4. CDR3 DNA: TGTGCCAGCAGCGGCGGGACAGGGGTCACCGGGGAGCTGTTTTTT. The encoded protein is CASSGGTGVTGELFF.

This clonotype was recorded at least ten times. The chain is built from TRBV3-1 and TRBJ2-1; 14 bases agree with TRBD2. V shed 2 bases and J 3 bases; nucleotides not matched to a gene: 6. The CDR3 covers 18 residues. CDR1 is LGHDT and CDR2 is YNNKEL in the germline V gene (reference sequence). CDR3 loop: CASSQHRTSGRIYNEQFF. CDR3 nucleotides: TGTGCCAGCAGCCAACATCGGACTAGCGGGAGGATCTACAATGAGCAGTTCTTC.

This clonotype was seen once. Here the CDR3 DNA reads TGTGCCAGCAGCAGGGATCCCCGGGGAAGCGAGCAGTACTTC. Its translation is CASSRDPRGSEQYF. The chain carries TRBV21-1 and TRBJ2-7; TRBD1, the D gene given by the table, was not confirmed from the DNA. TRBV21-1 is deemed a pseudogene. The CDR3 contains 14 residues.

A few counts support this clonotype. The chain recombines TRBV20-1 with TRBJ2-7; possible D gene TRBD2, 6 bases. Trimming removed 1 base at V and 2 bases at J, with 12 bases between. The V gene's germline CDR1 is DFQATT and CDR2 SNEGSKA (reference sequence). The CDR3 has 14 residues. CDR3 loop: CSARGLANAYEQYF. In nucleotides, the CDR3 is TGCAGTGCTAGAGGTCTAGCGAACGCCTACGAGCAGTACTTC.

V is TRBV2 and J is TRBJ1-1; D gene unclear. Germline V gene data show CDR1 as SNHLY and CDR2 as FYNNEI. V was clipped by 6 bases and J by 1 base, with 9 bases between them. The CDR3 totals 13 residues. Here the CDR3 DNA reads TGTGCCAGCAGGAATCCGGGGAACACTGAAGCTTTCTTT. It translates to CASRNPGNTEAFF.

This clonotype was seen ten or more times. This chain joins TRBV29-1 and TRBJ1-1, with a weak D call TRBD1 (6 bases). Germline CDR1 and CDR2: SQVTM and ANQGSEA. The CDR3 covers 15 residues. With 5 bases removed from V and 1 base from J, the gap between germline ends came to 17 bases. The CDR3 reads CSVRSRGGSNTEAFF. The CDR3 nucleotides read TGCAGCGTTCGATCACGGGGGGGCTCGAACACTGAAGCTTTCTTT.

The V and J genes are TRBV7-2 and TRBJ2-4; D remains unclear. Trimming pared 5 bases from V and 7 bases from J, leaving 21 bases between. Per the germline V gene, CDR1 is SGHTA and CDR2 is FQGNSA. The CDR3 sequence is 16 residues long. The CDR3 region is CASSPSSVGPGNIQYF. Written as DNA, the CDR3 is TGTGCCAGCAGCCCCTCAAGTGTTGGGCCCGGGAACATTCAGTACTTC. The whole variable domain, remainder taken from reference TRBV7-2 and TRBJ2-4, is GAGVSQSPSNKVTEKGKDVELRCDPISGHTALYWYRQSLGQGLEFLIYFQGNSAPDKSGLPSDRFSAERTGGSVSTLTIQRTQQEDSAVYLCASSPSSVGPGNIQYFGAGTRLSVL.

The rearrangement uses TRBV4-2 and TRBJ2-7, with D perhaps TRBD2 (5 bases). Per the germline V gene, CDR1 is LGHNA and CDR2 is YNFKEQ. The CDR3 contains 15 residues. Trimming cost V 0 bases and J 3 bases, with 12 bases left between them. CDR3 region: CASSQDYGADYEQYF. For the CDR3, the DNA is TGTGCCAGCAGCCAAGATTACGGAGCGGACTACGAGCAGTACTTC.

This clonotype has a count of ten or more. The rearrangement joins TRBV20-1 to TRBJ2-7; 10 bases agree with TRBD2. The CDR3 totals 16 residues. CDR1 is DFQATT and CDR2 is SNEGSKA in the germline V gene (reference sequence). The V and J ends lost 2 bases and 6 bases, in that order; junction bases with no gene match: 13. The CDR3 DNA follows: TGCAGTGCTAGACAACTAGCGGGAACTATATTTGCCGAGCAGTACTTC. It specifies CSARQLAGTIFAEQYF.

This clonotype has a count of ten or more. J is TRBJ2-3 and V is TRBV5-1, with D possibly TRBD1 on 5 matching bases. CDR1 and CDR2 (germline): SGHRS, YFSETQ. The CDR3 runs 15 residues. Trimming left V 0 bases short and J 0 bases short, with 8 bases between. CDR3 nucleotides: TGCGCCAGCAGCTTGGGACAGTCCAGCACAGATACGCAGTATTTT. Amino acid sequence: CASSLGQSSTDTQYF. Based on the CDR3 plus reference TRBV5-1 and TRBJ2-3, the full variable domain is KAGVTQTPRYLIKTRGQQVTLSCSPISGHRSVSWYQQTPGQGLQFLFEYFSETQRNKGNFPGRFSGRQFSNSRSEMNVSTLELGDSALYLCASSLGQSSTDTQYFGPGTRLTVL.

This clonotype was observed a few times. Written as DNA, the CDR3 is TGCAGTGCTAGCGCCAACAGCGCCGGGGAGACCCAGTACTTC. Protein product: CSASANSAGETQYF. The chain is built from TRBV20-1 and TRBJ2-5, with D hard to call. V was shortened by 3 bases and J by 5 bases, with 16 bases between the two germline ends. From germline, CDR1 is DFQATT and CDR2 SNEGSKA (reference sequence). This CDR3 has 14 amino acids.

This clonotype has a handful of counts. The genes are TRBV7-2 and TRBJ2-1; 10 nucleotides agree with TRBD1. The germline gives CDR1 SGHTA, CDR2 FQGNSA. V dropped 5 bases and J dropped 10; count of bases not matched to a gene: 14. The CDR3 totals 16 residues. The CDR3 loop reads CASSPTRDRGGKEQFF. The DNA of the CDR3 is TGTGCCAGCAGCCCGACCCGGGACAGGGGAGGGAAAGAGCAGTTCTTC. The full variable domain, in which reference TRBV7-2 and TRBJ2-1 provide the parts outside the CDR3, is GAGVSQSPSNKVTEKGKDVELRCDPISGHTALYWYRQSLGQGLEFLIYFQGNSAPDKSGLPSDRFSAERTGGSVSTLTIQRTQQEDSAVYLCASSPTRDRGGKEQFFGPGTRLTVL.

This clonotype was counted at least ten times. The rearrangement links TRBV7-9 to TRBJ2-1, with TRBD1 matching over 9 bases. The germline gives CDR1 SEHNR, CDR2 FQNEAQ (reference sequence). With 5 bases clipped from V and 6 bases from J, the junction kept 5 bases outside the gene matches. The CDR3 loop spans 14 amino acids. DNA of the CDR3: TGTGCCAGCAGCCCGGGACAGGGCGGCAATGAGCAGTTCTTC. Translated, it gives CASSPGQGGNEQFF.

This clonotype was seen more than once but under ten times. V is TRBV7-2 and J is TRBJ2-3, with 9 bases aligning to TRBD1. Germline V gene data show CDR1 as SGHTA and CDR2 as FQGNSA. The CDR3 runs to 14 residues. J lost 5 bases, V lost 6 bases, and 6 bases had no gene match. The CDR3 here is CASSWDRDGDTQYF. The CDR3 DNA follows: TGTGCCAGCAGTTGGGACAGGGATGGAGATACGCAGTATTTT.

This clonotype appeared many times. This rearrangement joins TRBV7-9 to TRBJ2-3, with D uncertain. V lost 7 bases and J lost 2, with 13 bases in between. Germline values: CDR1 SEHNR, CDR2 FQNEAQ (reference sequence). The CDR3 is made up of 14 amino acids. CDR3 loop: CASNSGLHTDTQYF. CDR3 DNA: TGTGCCAGCAACTCTGGTCTTCACACAGATACGCAGTATTTT. Based on the CDR3 plus reference TRBV7-9 and TRBJ2-3, the full variable domain is DTGVSQNPRHKITKRGQNVTFRCDPISEHNRLYWYRQTLGQGPEFLTYFQNEAQLEKSRLLSDRFSAERPKGSFSTLEIQRTEQGDSAMYLCASNSGLHTDTQYFGPGTRLTVL.

In this sample, this clonotype turned up a few times. This chain links TRBV27 with TRBJ2-3; no reliable D call. This CDR3 contains 13 residues. Trimming removed 3 bases at V and 5 bases at J, with 9 bases between. Germline V CDR1 and CDR2: MNHEY, SMNVEV (reference sequence). The DNA for the CDR3 is TGTGCCAGCAGTTTCGCCAATAGAGATACGCAGTATTTT. It specifies CASSFANRDTQYF.

This clonotype has only a few counts. The chain is built from TRBV6-1 and TRBJ2-7; TRBD1 aligns across 9 bases. CDR1 and CDR2 (germline): MNHNS, SASEGT. The CDR3 consists of 14 residues. V lost 5 bases and J lost 0; bases outside the gene matches: 2. The CDR3 protein is CASSKQGASYEQYF. The CDR3 DNA reads TGTGCCAGCAGTAAACAGGGGGCCTCCTACGAGCAGTACTTC.

The table lists this clonotype with a few counts. The chain has TRBV28 and TRBJ2-7; 7 nucleotides align to TRBD2. J lost 2 bases, V lost 3 bases, and 16 bases had no gene match. CDR1 MDHEN and CDR2 SYDVKM come from the germline V gene. This CDR3 has 18 residues. The CDR3 nucleotides read TGTGCCAGCAGTTTTGAATGGGGAGGCCTAGCGGCGACCTACGAGCAGTACTTC. Translating gives CASSFEWGGLAATYEQYF.

This clonotype was seen many times. The V call is TRBV6-2 or TRBV6-3, the J call TRBJ2-1; TRBD2 matches 10 bases. J was trimmed by 6 bases and V by 8 bases; bases with no gene match: 10. The CDR3 extends over 15 amino acids. Germline CDR1 MNHEY, CDR2 SVGEGT. DNA for the CDR3: TGTGCCAGCCTAACTAGCGGGACCCTCCCCAATGAGCAGTTCTTC. Translating gives CASLTSGTLPNEQFF.

This clonotype was observed at least ten times. The chain recombines TRBV28 with TRBJ1-3; perhaps TRBD1 as D (6 bases). The V gene lost 5 bases and the J gene lost 4 bases, with 21 bases spanning the gap. This CDR3 has 17 residues. Looked up from germline, CDR1 is MDHEN and CDR2 is SYDVKM. This CDR3 is CASSQRTASSWGNTIYF. CDR3 in DNA: TGTGCCAGCAGTCAAAGGACAGCTTCCTCCTGGGGAAACACCATATATTTT.

This chain links TRBV5-1 with TRBJ2-7; D is undetermined. The CDR3 consists of 14 residues. Deletions cut 7 bases from V and 2 bases from J, with 16 bases between. Germline CDR1 and CDR2: SGHRS and YFSETQ. CDR3 sequence: CASSRIKGTYEQYF. In DNA form, the CDR3 reads TGCGCCAGCTCGAGGATAAAAGGGACCTACGAGCAGTACTTC.